This T cell receptor (beta chain) was captured in a study of human T cells and chemical hapten exposure (TCRdb year 2021). Regarding the study in general: For sensitization, 2% DPC in acetone was applied to a roughly 2 cm by roughly 2 cm area of upper inner arm skin. Peripheral blood TCR repertoire changes were tracked in vivo in alopecia patients during primary and secondary sensitization to the hapten diphenylcyclopropenone (DPC). Throughout the roughly 24-week study period, patients were also given weekly therapeutic DPC doses on the scalp. Patch testing was done on the upper back using Finn chambers containing 0.01% DPC, and results were scored after 6 days according to International Contact Dermatitis Research Group standards. Libraries were combined into a pool for sequencing, and differences in TCR yield between samples came mainly from small differences in library volumes within the pool. Blood samples were taken from patients before sensitization (week 0) and then at 2, 6 and about 24 weeks after DPC sensitization. Most of the patients in the cohort were female, and the cohort covered alopecia areata with under or over 50% scalp involvement, alopecia totalis and alopecia universalis. For TCR sequencing, blood came from over 25 alopecia patients at anywhere from one to four time points (pre-sensitization, 2, 6 and 24 weeks).

The V end loses 5 bases and the J end loses 8 bases, and a stretch of 10 bases separates them. For CDR1 and CDR2, the germline V gene lists SGHTA and FQGTGA. From the cysteine through the phenylalanine, the CDR3 covers 12 amino acids. CDR3 DNA only is kept here, 36 bases in frame from base 1. The paper as a whole reports these results and caveats: Expanded TCRs formed significantly more large CDR3 similarity clusters than pre-sensitization or healthy control sets, consistent with antigen-driven responses. Because every patient had alopecia, a presumed autoimmune disease, the patients' immune response might differ from that of healthy individuals. The number of PT1 expanded TCRs positively correlated with patch test score, significant at thresholds 8, 16 and 32 but not 4. DPC sensitization did not change the number of TCRs with a frequency above 1 in 1000, and there was no evidence of changes in global repertoire structure. After repeated subsampling, the strength of the expansion versus patch-test correlation and the threshold at which it became significant changed.

This clonotype was counted many times. The antigen it binds to is not known. Base qualities are not provided; no much larger clone lies one nucleotide away. Library method: RACE. The reads were generated on a NextSeq 500. Library preparation attached unique molecular identifiers to individual cDNA molecules for quantitative, reproducible TCR counting. Both TCR alpha and TCR beta chains were sequenced from each blood RNA sample. As for how the authors treated the data: The median number of TCRs per sample was roughly 94,000, ranging from roughly 20,000 to 700,000. V, J and CDR3 annotation of the TCR reads was carried out using the Decombinator software suite. Every sample was subsampled to the same number of TCRs (28,000) for the PS versus PT1 abundance plots. Expanded TCRs were defined as absent before sensitization and observed at least eight times at the 2-week time point. TCRdb reanalyzed the raw reads on its own, using fastp at Q25 for trimming and MiXCR for clone calling, and kept in-frame beta chains. Merged by CDR3 protein, the rows form single entries marked with the most common genes and DNA. V and J calls and clone size were set by TCRdb, not the authors. The sample profile shows roughly 82,000 distinct CDR3 sequences; 10% to 15% of them were found once. The top ten constitute roughly 3.4% of the sample.

What this sample's time point label stands for: patch test 1, 2 weeks after DPC sensitization. The treatment or condition tag for this specimen amounts to: therapeutic diphenylcyclopropenone sensitization with weekly scalp DPC. At every patch-test visit, the blood draw took place before the patch test was put on. Eligible patients were aged 18 to 70, diagnosed with alopecia, deemed suitable for DPC therapy, and excluded if pregnant. Total RNA was isolated from unfractionated whole blood collected in Tempus Blood RNA tubes. The sequence derives from a woman aged 60-75 years with alopecia areata. Some clones in this sample may be carry-over from other donors' samples. The sequences come from whole blood, collected in connection with sensitization to the hapten diphenylcyclopropenone (DPC). The rearranged segments are TRBV7-3 and TRBJ2-1; the best D guess is TRBD1, with 6 bases matching. The sequenced DNA is TGTGCCAGCAGCACCAACAGGGATGAGCAGTTCTTC. This sequence encodes CASSTNRDEQFF.